The 10 T cell receptor beta chains listed next were all sequenced from one sample in a study of shared clonotypes between healthy human individuals. Measured with immunoSEQ multiplex PCR; TCRdb has only the in-frame clones, and not every one. The sample contains a few million clones, just over 90% of which appear only once. CD45RO-negative, CCR7-selected cells formed the naive CD8 fraction, which excluded terminally differentiated effector memory CD45RA+ cells. The sequenced material came from naive CD8+ T cells from PBMCs. These receptors originate from a man between 18 and 29 years old in good health. Some clones in this sample may be carry-over from other donors' samples.

This sequence joins TRBV7-9 and TRBJ1-1; TRBD1 might be the D (6 bases). CDR3 length: 13 residues. Trimming pared 2 bases from V and 8 bases from J, leaving 12 bases between. Germline V gene lookup returns CDR1 SEHNR and CDR2 FQNEAQ (reference sequence). The CDR3 DNA is TGTGCCAGCAGCTTACCCGGGACACCAGAAGCTTTCTTT. Translation gives CASSLPGTPEAFF.

The chain joins TRBV7-6 to TRBJ1-1; D may be TRBD1 (5 bases). CDR3 length equals 16 residues. Germline CDR1 and CDR2: SGHVS and FNYEAQ. Trimming stripped 6 bases from V and 1 base from J, with 18 bases between. DNA for the CDR3: TGTGCCAGCAGTTTACTCCCGGGACCGAAGAACACTGAAGCTTTCTTT. Translated: CASSLLPGPKNTEAFF.

This clone was counted a few times. The rearrangement uses TRBV7-9 and TRBJ1-1; D is unresolved. The V and J ends lost 2 bases and 1 base respectively, with 8 bases between them. Germline V gene data show CDR1 as SEHNR and CDR2 as FQNEAQ (reference sequence). This CDR3 contains 14 residues. CDR3 region: CASSLTIANTEAFF. The CDR3 coding sequence is TGTGCCAGCAGCTTAACTATTGCGAACACTGAAGCTTTCTTT.

V gene TRBV4-1 combines with J gene TRBJ1-2, with D unresolved. The CDR3 extends over 11 amino acids. From germline, CDR1 is MGHRA and CDR2 YSYEKL. Between the trimmed V and J ends, which lost 8 bases and 4 bases, there was a span of 8 bases. CDR3 residues: CASGRSYGYTF. The CDR3 bases are TGCGCCAGCGGCAGGAGCTATGGCTACACCTTC.

The CDR3 bases are TGTGCCAGCAGTCCCAATAGCTATGGCTACACCTTC. Its protein product is CASSPNSYGYTF. The chain recombines TRBV27 with TRBJ1-2; D is unresolved. The CDR3 runs to 12 residues. Trimming shortened V by 5 bases and J by 4 bases, and 8 bases separated the two germline ends. Germline CDR1 is MNHEY and CDR2 is SMNVEV (reference sequence).

The V and J genes are TRBV13 and TRBJ2-1, with 9 bases lining up with TRBD1. The CDR3 contains 15 residues. With V trimmed by 2 bases and J by 15 bases, 14 bases remained unmatched. Germline V gene sequence: CDR1 PRHDT, CDR2 FYEKMQ (reference sequence). In DNA, the CDR3 is TGTGCCAGCAGCTTATCGTCTCTCTCGGACAGGGGCCCGTTCTTC. Amino acids: CASSLSSLSDRGPFF.

This chain links TRBV9 with TRBJ1-2; D remains ambiguous. CDR3 length: 16 residues. The ends were cut back, 0 bases at V and 0 bases at J, with 12 bases in the middle. Germline loops: CDR1 SGDLS, CDR2 YYNGEE. The CDR3 reads CASSVAIHQANYGYTF. The CDR3 DNA reads TGTGCCAGCAGCGTAGCAATCCACCAGGCTAACTATGGCTACACCTTC.

The chain recombines TRBV7-6 with TRBJ2-7; TRBD1 matches at 7 bases. Germline values: CDR1 SGHVS, CDR2 FNYEAQ. V dropped 1 base and J dropped 2; count of bases not matched to a gene: 5. This CDR3 contains 15 residues. CDR3 amino acids: CASSLGLGQPYEQYF. CDR3 DNA sequence: TGTGCCAGCAGCTTAGGGCTGGGACAGCCCTACGAGCAGTACTTC. The variable domain in full, completed from reference TRBV7-6 and TRBJ2-7, reads GAGVSQSPRYKVTKRGQDVALRCDPISGHVSLYWYRQALGQGPEFLTYFNYEAQQDKSGLPNDRFSAERPEGSISTLTIQRTEQRDSAMYRCASSLGLGQPYEQYFGPGTRLTVT.

The chain joins TRBV7-9 to TRBJ1-3, with TRBD1 matching over 10 bases. Trimming cost V 5 bases and J 2 bases; bases outside gene matches: 6. The CDR3 is made up of 16 amino acids. The germline V gene encodes CDR1 SEHNR and CDR2 FQNEAQ (reference sequence). CDR3 sequence reads: CASSAGQGSAGNTIYF. The CDR3 region has the DNA TGTGCCAGCAGCGCGGGACAGGGGAGTGCTGGAAACACCATATATTTT.

This chain connects TRBV30 to TRBJ2-7; unclear D gene. This CDR3 region has 12 residues. The germline V and J ends were trimmed by 2 bases and 2 bases, with 7 bases remaining between them. The germline gives CDR1 GTSNPN, CDR2 SVGIG (reference sequence). The CDR3 here is CAWSWLAYEQYF. CDR3 nucleotides: TGTGCCTGGAGTTGGCTCGCCTACGAGCAGTACTTC.